These 3 T cell receptor beta chains share one sample of origin, sequenced in a study of shared clonotypes between healthy human individuals. Sequencing was performed with immunoSEQ multiplex PCR; in TCRdb, only in-frame clones are kept and a portion is missing. The table has around 2.5 million clones, 80% to 95% seen once. The sample taken for sequencing was naive CD4+ T cells from PBMCs. Subset: CD45RA+ positively selected. The receptors come from a man aged 18 to 29 in good health. Some clones in this sample may be carry-over from other donors' samples.

The rearrangement uses TRBV19 and TRBJ1-5, with 7 bases lining up with TRBD1. Losses at the gene ends were 7 bases for V and 4 bases for J; bases not matched to a gene: 10. In germline, CDR1 is LNHDA, CDR2 SQIVND (reference sequence). The CDR3 runs to 15 residues. The CDR3: CASTSPGGFNQPQHF. As DNA, the CDR3 is TGTGCCAGTACGTCTCCAGGGGGGTTTAATCAGCCCCAGCATTTT.

V usage is TRBV7-3 and J usage is TRBJ2-1, with 9 positions matching TRBD2. Germline CDR1 SGHTA, CDR2 FQGTGA. This CDR3 region has 15 residues. The junction had 6 bases not matched to a gene; V was cut back by 5 bases and J by 4 bases. In DNA, the CDR3 is TGTGCCAGCAGCGTACTAGCGGGCCTATACAATGAGCAGTTCTTC. This translates into CASSVLAGLYNEQFF.

The chain is built from TRBV18 and TRBJ2-5, with 12 bases matching TRBD2. The CDR3 spans 18 residues. CDR1 and CDR2 from the germline V gene are KGHSH and LQKENI. Trimming removed 4 bases from V and 5 bases from J; junction bases left unmatched: 14. Written as DNA, the CDR3 is TGTGCCAGCTCACGAGGACATCCTCTAGCGGGAGGGAGGGAGACCCAGTACTTC. Its protein product is CASSRGHPLAGGRETQYF.